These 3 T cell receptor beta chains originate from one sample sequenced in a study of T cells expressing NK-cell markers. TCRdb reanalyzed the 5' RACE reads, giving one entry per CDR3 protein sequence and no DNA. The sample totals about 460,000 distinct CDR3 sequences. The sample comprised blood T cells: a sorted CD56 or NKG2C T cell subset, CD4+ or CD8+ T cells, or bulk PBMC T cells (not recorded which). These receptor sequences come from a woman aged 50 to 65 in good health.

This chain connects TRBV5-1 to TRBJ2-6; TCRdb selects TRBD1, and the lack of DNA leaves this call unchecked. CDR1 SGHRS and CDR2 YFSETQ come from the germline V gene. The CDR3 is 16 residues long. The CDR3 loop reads CASRTTGHSGANVLTF.

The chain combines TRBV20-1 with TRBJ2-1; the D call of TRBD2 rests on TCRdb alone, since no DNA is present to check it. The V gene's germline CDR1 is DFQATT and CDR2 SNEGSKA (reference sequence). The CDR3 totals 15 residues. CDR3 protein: CSARDRGETYNEQFF.

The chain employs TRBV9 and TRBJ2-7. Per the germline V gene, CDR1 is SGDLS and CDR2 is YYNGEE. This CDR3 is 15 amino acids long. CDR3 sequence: CASSVATRLSYEQYF.